This T cell receptor beta chain stems from a study of blood T cell repertoires in COVID-19. Study information: Sources were T cells, B-cell-depleted T cells, or PBMCs; the material itself was cDNA or gDNA.

Profiled with immunoSEQ multiplex PCR; TCRdb holds only in-frame clones, not every one. Here the sample spans more than 150,000 clones, under 90% being singletons. This CDR3 region has 15 residues. Trimming cost V 1 base and J 1 base, with 11 bases left between them. The germline V gene encodes CDR1 SNHLY and CDR2 FYNNEI. This sequence originates from a human donor in a cohort sampled during active COVID-19. Sequencing was carried out using peripheral blood. The V gene is TRBV2, the J gene TRBJ2-7, with D maybe TRBD2 (7 bases). The CDR3 spells CASSEEGGLSYEQYF. The CDR3 bases are TGTGCCAGCAGTGAAGAGGGGGGGCTGTCCTACGAGCAGTACTTC.